This TCR beta chain was obtained from a study of T cell responses to AZD1222 COVID-19 vaccine. General observations from the study: Increases in Spike-specific TCR breadth and depth were seen after two AZD1222 doses. Females made up more of the donors, who were largely white British, and clonal diversity may have come out too low. Seropositive status at baseline applied to only five to seven AZD1222 recipients. There were vaccine-associated CD4 TCRs across spike, dominant at 160-218 and 743-854.

V lost 5 bases and J lost 8; bases outside the gene matches: 14. Germline V gives CDR1 SGDLS, CDR2 YYNGEE. This CDR3 comprises 16 residues. Profiled with immunoSEQ multiplex PCR; TCRdb holds only in-frame clones, not every one. The profile covers 150,000 to 200,000 clones, with just under 90% appearing a single time and more than 3.5% taken by the ten largest. Details on this clone: Its target is unknown.

The clonotype was recovered from an adult who received the MenACWY meningococcal vaccine as a control. The rearrangement uses TRBV9 and TRBJ2-1; 9 nucleotides match TRBD2. The specimen was peripheral blood, collected 28 days after the second dose of the MenACWY control vaccine. CDR3 bases: TGTGCCAGCAGGGGCTTGGCGGGAGGGCCGTCGGATGAGCAGTTCTTC. Its translation is CASRGLAGGPSDEQFF.